This section outlines one T cell receptor beta chain sequence together with its context. No antigen is known for it. The sample originates from a study of OX40 agonist ivuxolimab in advanced cancers. Looking at the study overall: Patients' therapy was ivuxolimab, an antibody that acts as an agonist of OX40 (CD134). Among those enrolled, mean age was 60 years (range roughly 23 to 90) and 75% to 85% were male.

Clones were sequenced by immunoSEQ multiplex PCR, and TCRdb holds only the in-frame ones, with some missing. This table has about 30,000 clones, roughly nine tenths appearing once. Whole-study results and caveats: Among expanded peripheral T cells, antigen specificity went undetermined.

The TCR sequence derives from an adult with an advanced solid tumor such as melanoma, head and neck, liver or kidney cancer. Source: CD4+ or CD8+ T cells sorted from blood, taken in a trial of the OX40 agonist ivuxolimab.

The DNA of the CDR3 is TGTGCCAGCAGCTTAGTCTATGGGCACACTGAAGCTTTCTTT. Protein product: CASSLVYGHTEAFF. This chain connects TRBV11-1 to TRBJ1-1; D ambiguous. This CDR3 has 14 amino acids. Germline lookup yields CDR1 SGHAT and CDR2 FQDESV (reference sequence). Trimming pared 1 base from V and 3 bases from J, leaving 9 bases between.